What follows are 15 T cell receptor beta chains derived from one specimen sequenced in a study of identical twins (dated by TCRdb to 2016 to 2018). Libraries were made using 5' RACE. Sequencing relied on an Illumina HiSeq 2000. TCRdb trimmed public reads at Q25 via fastp, called clones via MiXCR and kept in-frame beta chains. Each CDR3 protein gets just one entry, which takes the most common genes and DNA from the rows behind it. This sample holds 240,000 or so distinct CDR3 sequences; 5.5% to 7% were observed only once. Clones ranked in the top ten supply roughly 3.6% of the sample. Separately, the same data were catalogued under a study of yellow fever vaccine responses in identical twins.

The sample consisted of memory (CD45RO+) T cells sorted from blood. The cell subset or site label of this sample denotes: CD45RO+ enriched T cells. The receptors stem from a woman under 30 in good health.

This clonotype was seen a few times. This chain uses TRBV5-6 with TRBJ2-1; 10 nucleotides match TRBD2. The CDR3 is made up of 15 amino acids. Germline CDR1 SGHDT, CDR2 YYEEEE. Unmatched junction bases numbered 5, after V lost 4 bases and J lost 4 bases. CDR3 coding DNA: TGTGCCAGCAGCGCTAGCGGGAGAACTTACAATGAGCAGTTCTTC. Protein product: CASSASGRTYNEQFF.

This clonotype has only a few counts. The chain uses TRBV20-1 and TRBJ2-1; 7 positions agree with TRBD1. CDR3 length: 15 amino acids. Looked up from germline, CDR1 is DFQATT and CDR2 is SNEGSKA (reference sequence). J was trimmed by 3 bases and V by 0 bases; bases with no gene match: 5. CDR3 protein: CSARDGDRDYNEQFF. The CDR3 nucleotides read TGCAGTGCTAGAGATGGGGACAGAGACTACAATGAGCAGTTCTTC.

This clonotype was seen more than once but under ten times. An end of the junction differs from the germline gene, which may be a read error. The chain is built from TRBV24-1 and TRBJ2-4; D remains ambiguous. Germline V gives CDR1 KGHDR, CDR2 SFDVKD. There are 12 residues in the CDR3. Here the CDR3 reads CATSEGKGGMNF. In DNA, the CDR3 is TGTGCCACCAGTGAGGGAAAAGGCGGCATGAACTTC.

V usage is TRBV4-1 and J usage is TRBJ1-5; D gene ambiguous. This CDR3 is built from 15 residues. Deletions cut 2 bases from V and 4 bases from J, with 12 bases between. Germline values: CDR1 MGHRA, CDR2 YSYEKL. CDR3 in amino acids: CASSQRSDQNQPQHF. The CDR3 region has the DNA TGCGCCAGCAGCCAAAGGTCTGACCAGAATCAGCCCCAGCATTTT.

This clonotype was counted ten times or more. The gene calls are TRBV12-3 or TRBV12-4 and TRBJ2-2; TRBD1 agrees at 10 bases. Trimming at V came to 7 bases and at J to 6 bases, leaving 11 bases not matched to a gene. The CDR3 extends over 16 amino acids. This chain's CDR3 is CASKPRDRGLAGELFF. DNA for the CDR3: TGTGCCAGCAAGCCTCGGGACAGGGGCCTTGCCGGGGAGCTGTTTTTT.

The chain couples TRBV25-1 to TRBJ2-2; tentative D call: TRBD2 (5 bases). CDR3 length: 16 residues. Germline loops: CDR1 MGHDK, CDR2 SYGVNS. The germline V and J ends were trimmed by 2 bases and 2 bases, with 12 bases remaining between them. In nucleotides, the CDR3 is TGTGCCAGCAGTGAACGGAGTAGCGACAACACCGGGGAGCTGTTTTTT. Translated, it gives CASSERSSDNTGELFF.

At least ten counts were recorded for this clonotype. CDR3 region: CASSRLRGRTDTQYF. The CDR3 coding sequence is TGTGCCAGCAGCCGCCTTAGGGGTAGGACAGATACGCAGTATTTT. The J gene is TRBJ2-3, the V gene TRBV7-9; a possible D gene is TRBD1 (5 bases). CDR1 and CDR2 from the germline V gene are SEHNR and FQNEAQ (reference sequence). The CDR3 loop spans 15 amino acids. V shed 5 bases and J shed 3 bases, with 15 bases lying between them.

This clonotype came up many times. The rearrangement links TRBV28 to TRBJ2-4, with 7 nucleotides matching TRBD1. The CDR3 covers 14 residues. Germline-derived CDR1 and CDR2 are MDHEN and SYDVKM. V dropped 7 bases and J dropped 3; count of bases not matched to a gene: 6. CDR3 nucleotides: TGTGCCAGCACGCGTGACAGGGTCAAAAACATTCAGTACTTC. The encoded protein is CASTRDRVKNIQYF.

This clonotype has a count of ten or more. The rearrangement links TRBV3-1 to TRBJ1-1; TRBD1 aligns across 7 bases. This CDR3 spans 15 amino acids. V trimming: 1 base; J trimming: 4 bases; junction bases outside the gene matches: 6. In germline, CDR1 is LGHDT, CDR2 YNNKEL (reference sequence). This CDR3 is CASSQAGGGFTEAFF. CDR3 DNA sequence: TGTGCCAGCAGCCAAGCAGGGGGGGGTTTCACTGAAGCTTTCTTT.

In its sample, this clonotype was seen a few times. The chain recombines TRBV2 with TRBJ2-5, with 11 bases aligning to TRBD2. V gave up 4 bases and J gave up 2 bases; unmatched junction bases: 6. Germline values: CDR1 SNHLY, CDR2 FYNNEI. The CDR3 has 16 amino acids. The CDR3 nucleotides are TGTGCCAGCAGTGGTGACTTAGCGGGGGGGCAAGAGACCCAGTACTTC. Protein: CASSGDLAGGQETQYF.

The sample holds many counts of this clonotype. The chain is built from TRBV4-1 and TRBJ2-1; 12 bases map to TRBD2. The V and J ends lost 1 base and 9 bases, in that order; junction bases with no gene match: 13. Looked up from germline, CDR1 is MGHRA and CDR2 is YSYEKL. The CDR3 spans 18 residues. Written as DNA, the CDR3 is TGCGCCAGCAGCCAAGGGTCGCTAGCGGGGGGGCCATTGAGTGAGCAGTTCTTC. Amino acid sequence: CASSQGSLAGGPLSEQFF.

This clonotype was found a few times. This sequence joins TRBV6-1 and TRBJ2-2; maybe TRBD2 (6 bases). V lost 6 bases and J 0 bases, leaving 17 bases between the germline ends. The CDR3 sequence is 17 residues long. Germline CDR1 and CDR2: MNHNS and SASEGT. The CDR3 protein is CASSLKGGTTNTGELFF. In DNA form, the CDR3 reads TGTGCCAGCAGCCTAAAGGGCGGGACGACGAACACCGGGGAGCTGTTTTTT.

At least ten counts were recorded for this clonotype. Here the CDR3 reads CASSVTRGNEQFF. DNA for the CDR3: TGTGCCAGCAGCGTAACTAGGGGTAATGAGCAGTTCTTC. The chain joins TRBV7-7 to TRBJ2-1, with D tentatively TRBD1 or TRBD2 (5 bases each). Germline-derived CDR1 and CDR2 are SSHAT and FNYEAQ (reference sequence). The ends were cut back, 5 bases at V and 7 bases at J, with 12 bases in the middle. CDR3 size: 13 residues.

This chain joins TRBV10-3 and TRBJ2-7, with D tentatively TRBD1 (5 bases). The germline gives CDR1 ENHRY, CDR2 SYGVKD. This CDR3 is 13 amino acids long. With 9 bases removed from V and 3 bases from J, the gap between germline ends came to 15 bases. The CDR3 DNA sequence: TGTGCCATAATGCAGGGAATTTTCTACGAGCAGTACTTC. As protein: CAIMQGIFYEQYF.

CDR3 bases: TGTGCCTTCAGTTTAGTTTCGCGGGGGCTGGACAGGGGGCCCGGTACGCAGTATTTT. Translated: CAFSLVSRGLDRGPGTQYF. This rearrangement joins TRBV3-1 to TRBJ2-3; 11 bases are shared with TRBD1. This CDR3 spans 19 amino acids. Germline V gene sequence: CDR1 LGHDT, CDR2 YNNKEL (reference sequence). The trim removed 11 bases at V and 8 bases at J, leaving 27 bases unmatched.